This record looks at one T cell receptor (beta chain) sequence and its context. The antigen is undetermined. These data come from a study of beta chain features in type 1 diabetes. Study context: There was similarity between patients and healthy donors in age, gender and cell yields. Study results and caveats: Shortening that was moderate but significant affected the TCRB CDR3s of Type 1 diabetes patients in all four CD4+ subsets.

The entirety of the isolated RNA underwent reverse transcription, so expressed TCRB transcripts were sequenced. Sequencing of naive, central memory and regulatory T cell samples gave an average of about 3.9 million reads. The method was immunoSEQ multiplex PCR; TCRdb's version includes in-frame clones alone and lacks a portion of them. The table lists some 250,000 clones, 25% to 35% of them singletons, with 4% in the top ten. Over 95% purity was reached by all sorted populations. There are 16 residues in the CDR3. Trimming shortened V by 0 bases and J by 0 bases, and 10 bases separated the two germline ends.

The chain has TRBV23-1 and TRBJ2-3; D is ambiguous. TRBV23-1 is an ORF for which the function is uncertain. The TCR comes from a man younger than 45 in good health. The sequenced sample consisted of central memory CD4+ T cells from blood. CDR3 residues: CASSQSLGFSTDTQYF. The CDR3 nucleotides read TGCGCCAGCAGTCAATCGTTGGGGTTCAGCACAGATACGCAGTATTTT.